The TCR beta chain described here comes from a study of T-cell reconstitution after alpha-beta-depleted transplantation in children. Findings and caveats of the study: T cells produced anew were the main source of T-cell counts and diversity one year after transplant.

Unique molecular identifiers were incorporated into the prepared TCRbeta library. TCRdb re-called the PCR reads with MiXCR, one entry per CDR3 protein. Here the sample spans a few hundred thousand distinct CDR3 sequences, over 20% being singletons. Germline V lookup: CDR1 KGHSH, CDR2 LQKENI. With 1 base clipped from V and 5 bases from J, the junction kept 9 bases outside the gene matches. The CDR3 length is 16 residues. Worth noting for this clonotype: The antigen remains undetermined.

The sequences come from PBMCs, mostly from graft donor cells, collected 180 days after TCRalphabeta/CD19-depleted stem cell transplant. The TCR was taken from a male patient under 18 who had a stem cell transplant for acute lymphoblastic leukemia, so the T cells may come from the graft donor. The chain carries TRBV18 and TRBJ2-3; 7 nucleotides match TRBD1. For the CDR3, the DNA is TGTGCCAGCTCACCACGTCTCTTAGCAGGGGGAGATACGCAGTATTTT. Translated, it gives CASSPRLLAGGDTQYF. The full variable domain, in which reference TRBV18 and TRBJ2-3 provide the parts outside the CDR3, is NAGVMQNPRHLVRRRGQEARLRCSPMKGHSHVYWYRQLPEEGLKFMVYLQKENIIDESGMPKERFSAEFPKEGPSILRIQQVVRGDSAAYFCASSPRLLAGGDTQYFGPGTRLTVL.